This T cell receptor (beta chain) was found in a study of regulatory T cells in long-lasting Graves disease. The CDR3 totals 13 residues. V shed 3 bases and J shed 1 base, with 7 bases lying between them. Germline CDR1 reads LNHNV; CDR2 reads YYDKDF (reference sequence). Relying on iRepertoire HTBI primers and Arm-PCR of CDR3 regions, the team built TCR beta libraries. TCRdb used MiXCR to reprocess the multiplex PCR reads, holding one entry per CDR3 protein. The sample carries hundreds of thousands of distinct CDR3 sequences, around 15% recorded once. The time point was: newly diagnosed GD, antithyroid drugs for less than 3 months. Isolated PBMC RNA provided the starting material for the TCR library. This clonotype was observed at least ten times. These data were also filed under a second study, of T cells in Graves' hyperthyroidism and ophthalmopathy.

The sample in question was peripheral blood mononuclear cells (PBMCs), obtained at new diagnosis, from a patient treated with antithyroid drugs. This TCR was recovered from a woman between 40 and 65 years old with Graves disease. The chain links TRBV15 to TRBJ2-7; D is uncertain. The CDR3 is CATSSPESYEQYF. The CDR3 region has the DNA TGTGCCACCAGCAGTCCGGAATCCTACGAGCAGTACTTC.